This T cell receptor beta chain was sequenced during a study of shared clonotypes between healthy human individuals (dated by TCRdb to the early 2020s). General notes on the study: A couple of women and three men aged 18 to 49 years were included in the cohort. For each donor, CD4 naive and CD4 memory were each run on three plates, CD8 naive on two plates, and CD8 memory on one plate. To estimate repertoire size and how much clonotype sharing occurs between individuals, the study deeply sequenced the blood TCR repertoires of 5 or 6 healthy adults. Different laboratories and diverse techniques were used to prepare libraries and sequence TCR repertoires, to increase sequencing depth and limit assay-specific biases. Leukapheresis yielded between about 0.9 and 8.9 billion PBMCs per donor.

Including cysteine and phenylalanine, the CDR3 has 14 amino acids. Only the CDR3 part of the read is kept: 42 bases, read in frame from the first base. Trimming takes 2 bases off V and 5 bases off J; junction bases not matched to a gene: 5. The germline V gene provides CDR1 SGHVS and CDR2 FNYEAQ. Concerning this clone itself: Its binding antigen is unknown. No per-base quality is available; no much larger clone lies one base away.

CD8 naive samples were obtained by positive selection for CCR7 among CD45RO-negative cells, yielding a CD45RA+CCR7+ population from which TemRA cells were excluded. Donors were healthy HIV-negative adults with no recently reported acute infections or vaccinations. All donors were Caucasian adults living in Nashville, Tennessee, USA. Blood was obtained by leukapheresis, after which PBMCs were separated by Ficoll-Histopaque density gradient centrifugation and cryopreserved in liquid nitrogen vapor phase. Analytical flow cytometry was used to check the purity and quantity of every magnetically sorted T cell population. Genomic DNA was isolated from every sorted fraction and measured by UV absorbance on a Nanodrop 2000c. Using the deep immunoSEQ assay, TCR CDR3 regions were amplified from genomic DNA by multiplex PCR. Genomic DNA extracted from each cell subset was distributed evenly over all wells of several immunoSEQ 96-well plates, and each plate served as one replicate. Each replicate PCR for sorted subsets received 150 to 250 ng genomic DNA, equal to 30,000 or so T cell genomes. The purified libraries were quantified using a Qubit 3.0 fluorometer, sized with a Bioanalyzer 2100, and then quantified again using the KAPA Library Quantification kit. Every immunoSEQ 96-well plate was sequenced on a dedicated single-read 150-cycle Illumina NextSeq 550 flow cell. Turning to the authors' computational methods: Because the immunoSEQ output included only junctional sequences and no quality scores, the filtering could not be the same as the filtering used for full-length reads. To assign V/J genes and CDR3, sequences were annotated using PyIR, a Python wrapper for IgBLAST v1.9, with IMGT germline references. Reads were removed for weak V/J assignments (E-value above 1e-6), missing CDR3, stop codons, out-of-frame junctions, or ambiguous translated residues. V3J clonotypes were defined as sequences sharing the same inferred V gene, J gene, and CDR3 amino acid sequence. The percentage overlap between two repertoires was calculated by dividing the number of shared unique clonotypes by the size of the smaller repertoire. RTK rarefaction, the Chao1 estimator, and Recon v2.1 estimates of unobserved clonotypes were used to assess repertoire richness. Generation probabilities for all TCRbeta clonotypes obtained by the gDNA method from a handful of donors were computed using OLGA. Entries here come from immuneACCESS through TCRdb and include only in-frame sequences with V and J called. Some clones fail to appear in such tables; in the studies checked, an unresolved V gene covers under half of the shortfall, and the cause of the remainder is unknown. The DNA gave D and trimming, while V, J and clone size come from that table. The table for this sample lists about 1,900,000 clones; about 95% of them were counted only once. The ten biggest clones cover approximately 1.2% of the sample.

Beyond this particular receptor, the publication reports: Sampling was restricted to blood, and TCR repertoires in tissue are likely to differ from TCR repertoires in blood. Compared with non-shared clonotypes, the clonotypes found in all four sorted-subset donors had higher generation probabilities. Approximately 5% of naive CD4, 3.5% of naive CD8, approximately 2.2% of memory CD4, and 0.35% to 0.4% of memory CD8 clonotypes were shared across several donors. Even with the large sequencing depth, rarefaction of the sorted-subset datasets indicated that sequencing was incomplete. Pairwise subsampling led to the expectation that sequencing depth would affect the degree of clonotype sharing among donors. Estimated clonotype richness was generally larger for naive than for memory subsets. Because the study included only a small number of donors, the genetic and exposure-history diversity represented was limited.

The chain is encoded by TRBV7-6 joined to TRBJ2-5; TRBD2 agrees with 7 junctional bases. This receptor was identified in a man between 18 and 29 years old in good health. The specimen sequenced was naive CD8+ T cells sorted from blood. The cell subset or site label, read with the paper, signifies: CD45RA+CCR7+. The DNA sequence reads TGTGCCAGCAGCTTATCCCCGCGGGGGGAGACCCAGTACTTC. Its coded protein is CASSLSPRGETQYF.